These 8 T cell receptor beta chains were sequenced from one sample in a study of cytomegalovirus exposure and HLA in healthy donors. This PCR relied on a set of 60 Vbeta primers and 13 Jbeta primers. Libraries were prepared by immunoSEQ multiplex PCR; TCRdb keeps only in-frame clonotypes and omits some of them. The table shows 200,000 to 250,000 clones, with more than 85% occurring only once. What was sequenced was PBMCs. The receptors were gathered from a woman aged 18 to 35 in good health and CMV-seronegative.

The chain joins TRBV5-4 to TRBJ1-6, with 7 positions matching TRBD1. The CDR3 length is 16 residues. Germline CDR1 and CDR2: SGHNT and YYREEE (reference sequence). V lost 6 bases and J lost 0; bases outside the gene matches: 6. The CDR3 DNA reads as TGTGCCAGCACCTCACAGGGGACCTCCTATAATTCACCCCTCCACTTT. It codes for CASTSQGTSYNSPLHF.

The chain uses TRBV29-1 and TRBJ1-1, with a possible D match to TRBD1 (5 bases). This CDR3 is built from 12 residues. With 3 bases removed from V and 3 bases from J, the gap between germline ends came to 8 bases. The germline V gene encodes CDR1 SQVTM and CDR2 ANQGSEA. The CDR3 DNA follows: TGCAGCGTTGACAGGGATCACACTGAAGCTTTCTTT. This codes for CSVDRDHTEAFF. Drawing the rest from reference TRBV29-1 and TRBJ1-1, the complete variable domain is SAVISQKPSRDICQRGTSLTIQCQVDSQVTMMFWYRQQPGQSLTLIATANQGSEATYESGFVIDKFPISRPNLTFSTLTVSNMSPEDSSIYLCSVDRDHTEAFFGQGTRLTVV.

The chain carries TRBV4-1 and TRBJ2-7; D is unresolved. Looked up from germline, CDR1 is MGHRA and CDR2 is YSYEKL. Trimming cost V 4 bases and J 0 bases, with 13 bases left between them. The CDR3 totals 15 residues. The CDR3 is CASSLKTSSSYEQYF. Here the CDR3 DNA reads TGCGCCAGCAGCCTTAAGACATCCTCCTCCTACGAGCAGTACTTC.

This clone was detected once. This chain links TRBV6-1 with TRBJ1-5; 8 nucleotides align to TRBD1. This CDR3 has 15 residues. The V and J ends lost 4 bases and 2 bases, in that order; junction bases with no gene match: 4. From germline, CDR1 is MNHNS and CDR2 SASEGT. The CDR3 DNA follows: TGTGCCAGCAGTGCAGGGGGCCAGGGCAATCAGCCCCAGCATTTT. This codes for CASSAGGQGNQPQHF.

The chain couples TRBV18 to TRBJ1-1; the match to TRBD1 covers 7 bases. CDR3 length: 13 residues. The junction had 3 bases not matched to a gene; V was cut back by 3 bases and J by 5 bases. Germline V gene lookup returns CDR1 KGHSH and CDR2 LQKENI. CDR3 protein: CASSPSDRTEAFF. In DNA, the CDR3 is TGTGCCAGCTCACCTTCGGACAGGACTGAAGCTTTCTTT.

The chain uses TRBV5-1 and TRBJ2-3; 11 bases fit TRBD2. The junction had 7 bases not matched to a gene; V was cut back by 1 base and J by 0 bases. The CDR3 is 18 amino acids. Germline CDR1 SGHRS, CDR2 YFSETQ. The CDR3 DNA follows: TGCGCCAGCAGCTTGAAACTAGCGGGGGCATATAGCACAGATACGCAGTATTTT. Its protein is CASSLKLAGAYSTDTQYF.

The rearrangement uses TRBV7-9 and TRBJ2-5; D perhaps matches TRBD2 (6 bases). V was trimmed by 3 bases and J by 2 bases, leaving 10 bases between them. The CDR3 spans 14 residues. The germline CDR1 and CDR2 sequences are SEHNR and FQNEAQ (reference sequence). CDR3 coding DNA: TGTGCCAGCAGCTTTGTGGGGGGTCAAGAGACCCAGTACTTC. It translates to CASSFVGGQETQYF.

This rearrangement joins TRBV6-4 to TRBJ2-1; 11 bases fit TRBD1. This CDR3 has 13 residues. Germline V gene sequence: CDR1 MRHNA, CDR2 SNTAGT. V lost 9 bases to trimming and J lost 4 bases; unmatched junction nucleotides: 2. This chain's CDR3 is CASGQGAYNEQFF. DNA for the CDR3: TGTGCCAGTGGACAGGGGGCATACAATGAGCAGTTCTTC.